This T cell receptor (beta chain) was sequenced in a study of T cell clones after liver transplantation (dated by TCRdb to the late 2010s). Regarding the research as a whole: Samples were obtained from ITN030ST, a randomized trial in which withdrawal of immunosuppression was attempted within 2 years of liver transplantation. Of the eight recipients, a few were HCV-positive, while the remaining recipients had been transplanted for non-autoimmune, non-viral indications. Third party-reactive TCRbeta sequences from pre-transplant MLRs were also identified as an antigen-independent comparator for donor-reactive sequences. After a pre-transplant mixed lymphocyte reaction, TCRbeta sequencing was used to pinpoint donor-reactive T cell clones, which were subsequently tracked in post-transplant blood. The studied cohort comprised 8 liver transplant recipients, 3 classified as tolerant and 5 as non-tolerant. Blood samples were collected pre-transplant, pre-randomization before withdrawal, and post-randomization after either complete withdrawal or failed withdrawal. To count as tolerant, a recipient had to stay completely off immunosuppression for at least one year without liver enzymes climbing beyond twice the upper limit of normal. Until randomization at 12-24 months post-transplant, subjects were given standard immunosuppression, with no induction therapy.

Overall results and qualifications from the work: Circulating donor-reactive CD4 TCRbeta sequences fell significantly post-transplant in most of the 8 subjects, irrespective of tolerance or HCV status. Because of small, heterogeneous patient numbers and non-standardized post-transplant time points, the conclusions were only preliminary. After accounting for repertoire turnover, donor-reactive detection was significantly reduced in 7 of 8 subjects for CD4 and 8 of 8 for CD8. Without allograft tissue specimens, donor-reactive T cells may have migrated into the graft rather than being deleted. In a couple of subjects, low numbers of available donor cells limited the measurable donor-reactive repertoire. A greater decline was seen for donor-reactive sequences than for third party-reactive sequences, suggesting partial antigen-specific deletion unrelated to withdrawal success.

Thawed unstimulated PBMCs were stained for CD3, CD4 and CD8 and FACS-sorted into CD3+CD4+ and CD3+CD8+ populations. All 8 studied subjects were randomized to withdrawal of immunosuppression. Genomic DNA was isolated with the Qiagen DNeasy Blood and Tissue Kit. Reading from cysteine to phenylalanine, the CDR3 counts 11 amino acids. Only the CDR3 part of the read is kept: 33 bases, read in frame from the first base. Sequences MDHEN (CDR1) and SYDVKM (CDR2) are obtained from the germline V gene. V is cut by 4 bases and J by 6 bases, and the space between the germline ends is 3 bases. This clone was counted only a few times. What antigen it recognizes has not been identified. No much larger clonotype is one base removed from it; base qualities were not supplied. High-throughput TCRbeta CDR3 sequencing of frozen genomic DNA was performed by immunoSEQ, with PCR amplification, mapping, bias correction and internal controls included. Turning to the authors' computational methods: Productive rearrangements were kept, and unique TCRbeta sequences were defined by CDR3 nucleotide sequence plus V and J gene. Donor-reactive sequences required at least 5-fold expansion in CFSE-low cells versus unstimulated pre-transplant cells and at least 0.01% frequency. Minimum frequency thresholds were set for each subject based on the unstimulated sample with the lowest template count, ensuring at least 90% detection power. Repertoire turnover was measured by Jensen-Shannon divergence between the top 1000 TCRbeta sequences post- and pre-transplant. Two-sided Fisher's exact tests were used to test for changes in the detection of donor-reactive sequences. The source is immuneACCESS, and TCRdb retained only in-frame sequences with V and J called. Part of the clones is not carried over; for the studies checked, unresolved V genes explain less than half of this, and the remainder is unexplained. The V and J calls and clone size come from that table; D and trimming were worked out from the DNA. The table for this sample lists tens of thousands of clones; 60% to 80% of them were counted only once. More than 7.5% of the sample belongs to the ten largest clones.

The receptor was isolated from a human patient who received a liver transplant. Some T cells may originate with the graft donor following a transplant. The rearrangement combines TRBV28 with TRBJ2-2; no D gene is confidently identified. Here the sequenced sample was CD4+ T cells from blood, taken at the 22-month timepoint. The CDR3 region has the sequence CASSWAGELFF. In nucleotides, the sequence is TGTGCCAGCAGTTGGGCCGGGGAGCTGTTTTTT.